The 18 T cell receptor beta chains in this list originate from one sample, sequenced in a study of blood T cell repertoires in COVID-19. Data came from immunoSEQ multiplex PCR; TCRdb stores just in-frame clones and leaves some out. The sample lists about 20,000 clones; around 92% were seen once. The specimen was peripheral blood. The source is a human donor in a cohort sampled during active COVID-19.

The chain uses TRBV7-9 and TRBJ2-1; no clear D. Germline assignment: CDR1 SEHNR and CDR2 FQNEAQ (reference sequence). V lost 5 bases and J lost 7, with 6 bases in between. CDR3 length equals 11 residues. The CDR3, as DNA: TGTGCCAGCAGCGAGCCGAATGAGCAGTTCTTC. It encodes CASSEPNEQFF.

The V gene is TRBV24-1, the J gene TRBJ2-3; no firm D call. This CDR3 region has 12 residues. V was cut by 5 bases and J by 2 bases, with 4 bases left in between. Germline values: CDR1 KGHDR, CDR2 SFDVKD. The CDR3 coding sequence is TGTGCCACCAGTGCCAACACAGATACGCAGTATTTT. Its protein is CATSANTDTQYF.

The chain employs TRBV28 and TRBJ1-2, with 8 positions matching TRBD1. The ends lost 4 bases at V and 7 bases at J; junction bases unmatched: 2. Germline V CDR1 and CDR2: MDHEN, SYDVKM. The CDR3 runs to 12 residues. CDR3 region: CASSSQGGGYTF. CDR3 DNA sequence: TGTGCCAGCAGTTCACAGGGGGGTGGCTACACCTTC.

The chain links TRBV29-1 to TRBJ2-1; D possibly corresponds to TRBD2 (5 bases). The CDR3 consists of 16 residues. Trimming stripped 2 bases from V and 0 bases from J, with 14 bases between. The germline V gene has CDR1 SQVTM and CDR2 ANQGSEA. The CDR3 reads CSVEFSDFSSYNEQFF. In nucleotides, the CDR3 is TGCAGCGTTGAATTTTCGGACTTTAGCTCCTACAATGAGCAGTTCTTC.

The J gene is TRBJ2-6, the V gene TRBV27; D is ambiguous. Germline V gene data show CDR1 as MNHEY and CDR2 as SMNVEV (reference sequence). The CDR3 runs 15 residues. Trimming shortened V by 4 bases and J by 0 bases, and 7 bases separated the two germline ends. This chain's CDR3 is CASSSLSSGANVLTF. In DNA form, the CDR3 reads TGTGCCAGCAGTTCTCTTAGCTCTGGGGCCAACGTCCTGACTTTC.

This chain joins TRBV6-6 and TRBJ2-1, with TRBD1 as a possible D gene (6 bases). V gave up 10 bases and J gave up 2 bases, with 12 bases separating them. Germline V gene sequence: CDR1 MNHNY, CDR2 SVGAGI (reference sequence). This CDR3 contains 13 residues. This chain's CDR3 is CAIARGTYNEQFF. The CDR3 DNA sequence: TGTGCCATCGCGAGGGGGACCTACAATGAGCAGTTCTTC.

The rearrangement links TRBV7-3 to TRBJ2-1; a weak D match, TRBD2 (6 bases). Trimming shortened V by 1 base and J by 2 bases, and 12 bases separated the two germline ends. CDR1 and CDR2 from the germline V gene are SGHTA and FQGTGA. This CDR3 is 16 amino acids long. DNA for the CDR3: TGTGCCAGCAGCTTAAGGGCGGAGGGAACCTACAATGAGCAGTTCTTC. This translates into CASSLRAEGTYNEQFF.

Written as DNA, the CDR3 is TGTGCCAGCAAACCGACGGGGGGTCAAGAGACCCAGTACTTC. Translated, it gives CASKPTGGQETQYF. This chain uses TRBV2 with TRBJ2-5, with TRBD2 identical over 7 bases. Trimming at V came to 7 bases and at J to 2 bases, leaving 7 bases not matched to a gene. Germline V gene sequence: CDR1 SNHLY, CDR2 FYNNEI. CDR3 size: 14 residues.

The chain employs TRBV15 and TRBJ2-1, with TRBD2 matching 14 bases. CDR3 length: 17 residues. Trimming at V came to 0 bases and at J to 6 bases, leaving 4 bases not matched to a gene. CDR1 and CDR2 (germline): LNHNV, YYDKDF (reference sequence). The CDR3 protein is CATSREAGTSGSNEQFF. CDR3 nucleotides: TGTGCCACCAGCAGAGAAGCCGGGACTAGCGGGAGCAATGAGCAGTTCTTC.

The gene calls are TRBV29-1 and TRBJ1-1; tentative D call: TRBD1 (6 bases). Trimming stripped 6 bases from V and 6 bases from J, with 11 bases between. CDR1 and CDR2 (germline): SQVTM, ANQGSEA. CDR3 length: 11 amino acids. The CDR3 protein is CSVATGPEAFF. CDR3 bases: TGCAGCGTCGCAACAGGGCCTGAAGCTTTCTTT.

This chain connects TRBV6-4 to TRBJ2-1, with 10 bases fitting TRBD1. This CDR3 is 14 amino acids long. Germline CDR1 and CDR2: MRHNA and SNTAGT. The V and J ends lost 10 bases and 9 bases, in that order; junction bases with no gene match: 12. CDR3 in DNA: TGTGCCACCTCCGGGACAGGGGATGCCGGTGAGCAGTTCTTC. This encodes CATSGTGDAGEQFF.

The count of this clone is one. This CDR3 is CASSLTPGLATGELFF. The CDR3 coding sequence is TGTGCCAGCAGCTTGACACCGGGACTAGCGACCGGGGAGCTGTTTTTT. This chain joins TRBV5-5 and TRBJ2-2; 10 nucleotides align to TRBD2. CDR1 SGHKS and CDR2 YYEKEE come from the germline V gene (reference sequence). The CDR3 has 16 amino acids. The V gene end was trimmed by 1 base and the J gene end by 5 bases; junction bases not matched to a gene: 5.

The chain uses TRBV18 and TRBJ1-2; TRBD1 might be the D (6 bases). V dropped 2 bases and J dropped 8 bases, with 18 bases sitting between them. The CDR3 length is 15 residues. Germline V gene sequence: CDR1 KGHSH, CDR2 LQKENI. CDR3 protein: CASSPGVQGNLGYTF. CDR3 nucleotides: TGTGCCAGCTCACCAGGGGTGCAGGGGAATTTGGGCTACACCTTC.

V is TRBV27 and J is TRBJ2-1; the match to TRBD2 covers 12 bases. Germline V CDR1 and CDR2: MNHEY, SMNVEV (reference sequence). The CDR3 is made up of 15 amino acids. V shed 5 bases and J 4 bases; nucleotides not matched to a gene: 3. This CDR3 is CASSPGLAGYNEQFF. In nucleotides, the CDR3 is TGTGCCAGCAGTCCTGGACTAGCGGGGTACAATGAGCAGTTCTTC.

The V and J genes are TRBV30 and TRBJ1-2, with 7 bases lining up with TRBD1. The CDR3 runs to 14 residues. Germline CDR1 reads GTSNPN; CDR2 reads SVGIG (reference sequence). Germline trimming cut 6 bases from V and 4 bases from J; bases unmatched to any gene: 11. CDR3 loop: CACNRDREFYGYTF. The CDR3 DNA reads TGTGCCTGCAACCGGGACAGAGAATTCTATGGCTACACCTTC.

By frequency in the sample, this clone is large. The rearrangement links TRBV10-2 to TRBJ2-3; TRBD2 might be the D (6 bases). V lost 4 bases and J 0 bases, leaving 11 bases between the germline ends. This CDR3 is 15 amino acids long. Germline-derived CDR1 and CDR2 are WSHSY and SAAADI. The chain's CDR3 is CASSASSESTDTQYF. The CDR3 DNA follows: TGCGCCAGCAGTGCATCTAGCGAGAGCACAGATACGCAGTATTTT.

The chain carries TRBV11-1 and TRBJ1-1; D is possibly TRBD1 (5 bases). The V gene's germline CDR1 is SGHAT and CDR2 FQDESV (reference sequence). The CDR3 covers 14 residues. Between the trimmed V and J ends, which lost 1 base and 4 bases, there was a span of 10 bases. The CDR3 DNA is TGTGCCAGCAGCTTAGGGCGGGGCGCCACTGAAGCTTTCTTT. It encodes CASSLGRGATEAFF.

The rearrangement joins TRBV7-2 to TRBJ1-1; D not resolved. V was shortened by 7 bases and J by 5 bases, with 14 bases between the two germline ends. Germline V gives CDR1 SGHTA, CDR2 FQGNSA. This CDR3 has 13 residues. The CDR3 loop reads CASTPRRGTEAFF. CDR3 bases: TGTGCCAGCACCCCACGGCGGGGAACTGAAGCTTTCTTT.